Below are 6 T cell receptor beta chains sequenced from a single sample in a study of T-cell reconstitution after alpha-beta-depleted transplantation in children. Unique molecular identifiers featured in how the TCRbeta library was prepared. TCRdb passed the PCR reads through MiXCR, listing each CDR3 protein once. The table includes approximately 500,000 distinct CDR3 sequences, 25% to 30% detected once. The sequenced sample was PBMCs, obtained before TCRalphabeta/CD19-depleted stem cell transplant. These receptor sequences come from a boy in the first two years of life with Wiskott-Aldrich syndrome, due to receive a stem cell transplant.

This clonotype showed up just a few times. The rearrangement links TRBV6-5 to TRBJ1-1; perhaps TRBD1 as D (6 bases). The CDR3 is made up of 18 amino acids. The V end lost 0 bases, the J end lost 1 base, and 18 bases lay between the germline ends. Germline-derived CDR1 and CDR2 are MNHEY and SVGAGI. The CDR3 nucleotides read TGTGCCAGCAGTTACTCGAGAACCTCGACAGGTTGGAACACTGAAGCTTTCTTT. Protein sequence: CASSYSRTSTGWNTEAFF.

This chain connects TRBV5-1 to TRBJ2-6, with TRBD1 matching 12 bases. V lost 2 bases, J lost 4 bases, and 10 bases stayed unmatched. Germline V lookup: CDR1 SGHRS, CDR2 YFSETQ. The CDR3 is made up of 19 amino acids. CDR3 coding DNA: TGCGCCAGCAGCTTAACGGACCGGGACAGGGGGCGGGGGGCCAACGTCCTGACTTTC. This sequence encodes CASSLTDRDRGRGANVLTF.

V and J are TRBV20-1 and TRBJ2-4, with D perhaps TRBD1 (6 bases). Trimming took 5 bases from V and 6 from J, leaving 17 bases between them. This CDR3 has 14 amino acids. Germline V CDR1 and CDR2: DFQATT, SNEGSKA (reference sequence). CDR3 protein: CSADPGAHLNIQYF. As DNA, the CDR3 is TGCAGTGCTGATCCAGGGGCGCATCTAAACATTCAGTACTTC.

This clonotype was seen only a few times. This rearrangement joins TRBV27 to TRBJ2-5; tentative D call: TRBD1 (6 bases). CDR3 length equals 14 residues. The germline V gene encodes CDR1 MNHEY and CDR2 SMNVEV (reference sequence). Trimming removed 3 bases from V and 4 bases from J, with 12 bases in between. CDR3 protein: CASSFLGQPETQYF. CDR3 coding DNA: TGTGCCAGCAGTTTCCTCGGACAGCCAGAGACCCAGTACTTC.

This sequence joins TRBV7-9 and TRBJ2-3; TRBD2 might be the D (6 bases). The germline gives CDR1 SEHNR, CDR2 FQNEAQ (reference sequence). The ends were cut back, 5 bases at V and 4 bases at J, with 16 bases in the middle. This CDR3 has 15 residues. This CDR3 is CASSPPPGVADTQYF. The CDR3 DNA is TGTGCCAGCAGCCCCCCCCCGGGGGTTGCAGATACGCAGTATTTT.

The rearrangement uses TRBV12-3 or TRBV12-4 and TRBJ2-1; weak D call: TRBD1 (6 bases). The CDR3 sequence is 15 residues long. V lost 5 bases, J lost 4 bases, and 15 bases lay in between. DNA for the CDR3: TGTGCCAGCAGTAATGACAGGAGTAGATACAATGAGCAGTTCTTC. Amino acid sequence: CASSNDRSRYNEQFF.